This T cell receptor beta chain derives from a study of T cells in Graves' hyperthyroidism and ophthalmopathy. The CDR3 runs 15 residues. The V and J ends lost 5 bases and 2 bases, in that order; junction bases with no gene match: 8. Germline V gene data show CDR1 as SEHNR and CDR2 as FQNEAQ (reference sequence). This clonotype was observed a handful of times. It was RNA transcripts that yielded the amplified TCR beta CDR3 regions. When the TCR CDR3 underwent first-round RT-PCR, the HTBI primer set was used. MiXCR, applied by TCRdb to the multiplex PCR reads, yields one record per CDR3 protein. The sample lists about 700,000 distinct CDR3 sequences, about 15% seen once, with about a tenth in the top ten. Stable Graves' hyperthyroidism meant no ophthalmopathy progression within 18 months.

The TCR sequence derives from a woman aged 18-30 years with Graves' hyperthyroidism. The material sequenced was blood. The chain is built from TRBV7-9 and TRBJ2-7; 8 bases are shared with TRBD1. The CDR3 nucleotides read TGTGCCAGCAGCCTAGGGACAGGAACACCCTACGAGCAGTACTTC. As protein: CASSLGTGTPYEQYF.